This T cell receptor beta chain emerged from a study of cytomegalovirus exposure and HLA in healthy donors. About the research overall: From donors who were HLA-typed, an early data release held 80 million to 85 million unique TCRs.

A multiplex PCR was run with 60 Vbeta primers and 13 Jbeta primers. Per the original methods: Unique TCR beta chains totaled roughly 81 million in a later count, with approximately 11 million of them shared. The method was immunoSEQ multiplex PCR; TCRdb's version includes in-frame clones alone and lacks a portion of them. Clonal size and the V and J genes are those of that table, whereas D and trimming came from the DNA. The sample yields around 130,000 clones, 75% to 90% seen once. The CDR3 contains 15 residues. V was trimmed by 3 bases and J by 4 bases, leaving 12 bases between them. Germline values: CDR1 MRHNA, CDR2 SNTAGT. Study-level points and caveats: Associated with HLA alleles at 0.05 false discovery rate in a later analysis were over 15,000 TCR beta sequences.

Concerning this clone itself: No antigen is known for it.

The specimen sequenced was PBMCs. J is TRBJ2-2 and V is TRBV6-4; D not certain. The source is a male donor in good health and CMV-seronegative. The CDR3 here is CASSDGGDGTGELFF. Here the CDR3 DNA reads TGTGCCAGCAGTGATGGCGGCGACGGCACCGGGGAGCTGTTTTTT.